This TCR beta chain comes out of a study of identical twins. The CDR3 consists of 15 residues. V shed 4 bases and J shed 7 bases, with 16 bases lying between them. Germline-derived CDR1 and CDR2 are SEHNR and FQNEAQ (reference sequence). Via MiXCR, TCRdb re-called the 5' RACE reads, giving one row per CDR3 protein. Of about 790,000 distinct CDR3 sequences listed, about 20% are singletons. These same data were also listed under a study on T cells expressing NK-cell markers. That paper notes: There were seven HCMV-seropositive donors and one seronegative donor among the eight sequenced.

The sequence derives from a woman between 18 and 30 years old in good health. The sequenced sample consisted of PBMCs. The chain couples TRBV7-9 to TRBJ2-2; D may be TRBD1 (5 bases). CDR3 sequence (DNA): TGTGCCAGCAGCTCGATTGCCAGGGTTTTCGGGGAGCTGTTTTTT. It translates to CASSSIARVFGELFF.